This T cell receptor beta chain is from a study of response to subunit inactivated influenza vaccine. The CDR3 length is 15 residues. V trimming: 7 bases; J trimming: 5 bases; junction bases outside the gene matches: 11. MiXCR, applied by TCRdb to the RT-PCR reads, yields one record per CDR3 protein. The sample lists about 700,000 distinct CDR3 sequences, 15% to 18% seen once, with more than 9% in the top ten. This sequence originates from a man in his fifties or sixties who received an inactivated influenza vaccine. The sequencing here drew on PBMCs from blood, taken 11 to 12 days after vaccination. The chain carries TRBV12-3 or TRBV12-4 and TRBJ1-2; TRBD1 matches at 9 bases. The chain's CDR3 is CASTNPQTGGYGYTF. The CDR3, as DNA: TGTGCCAGCACCAATCCCCAGACAGGGGGTTATGGCTACACCTTC.